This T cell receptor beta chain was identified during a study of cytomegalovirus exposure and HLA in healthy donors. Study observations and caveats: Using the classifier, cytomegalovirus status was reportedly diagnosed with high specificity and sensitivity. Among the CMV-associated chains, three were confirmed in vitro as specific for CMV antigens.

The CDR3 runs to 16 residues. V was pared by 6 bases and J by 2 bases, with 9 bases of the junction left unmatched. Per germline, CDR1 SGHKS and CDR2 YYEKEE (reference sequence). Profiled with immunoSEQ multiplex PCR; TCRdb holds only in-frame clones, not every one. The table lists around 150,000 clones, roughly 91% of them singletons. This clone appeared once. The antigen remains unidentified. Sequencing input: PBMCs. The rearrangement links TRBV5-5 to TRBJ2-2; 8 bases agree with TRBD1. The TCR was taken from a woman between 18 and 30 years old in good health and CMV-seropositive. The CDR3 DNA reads TGTGCCAGCAACCGTCCCGGGACAGGAAACACCGGGGAGCTGTTTTTT. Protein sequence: CASNRPGTGNTGELFF.